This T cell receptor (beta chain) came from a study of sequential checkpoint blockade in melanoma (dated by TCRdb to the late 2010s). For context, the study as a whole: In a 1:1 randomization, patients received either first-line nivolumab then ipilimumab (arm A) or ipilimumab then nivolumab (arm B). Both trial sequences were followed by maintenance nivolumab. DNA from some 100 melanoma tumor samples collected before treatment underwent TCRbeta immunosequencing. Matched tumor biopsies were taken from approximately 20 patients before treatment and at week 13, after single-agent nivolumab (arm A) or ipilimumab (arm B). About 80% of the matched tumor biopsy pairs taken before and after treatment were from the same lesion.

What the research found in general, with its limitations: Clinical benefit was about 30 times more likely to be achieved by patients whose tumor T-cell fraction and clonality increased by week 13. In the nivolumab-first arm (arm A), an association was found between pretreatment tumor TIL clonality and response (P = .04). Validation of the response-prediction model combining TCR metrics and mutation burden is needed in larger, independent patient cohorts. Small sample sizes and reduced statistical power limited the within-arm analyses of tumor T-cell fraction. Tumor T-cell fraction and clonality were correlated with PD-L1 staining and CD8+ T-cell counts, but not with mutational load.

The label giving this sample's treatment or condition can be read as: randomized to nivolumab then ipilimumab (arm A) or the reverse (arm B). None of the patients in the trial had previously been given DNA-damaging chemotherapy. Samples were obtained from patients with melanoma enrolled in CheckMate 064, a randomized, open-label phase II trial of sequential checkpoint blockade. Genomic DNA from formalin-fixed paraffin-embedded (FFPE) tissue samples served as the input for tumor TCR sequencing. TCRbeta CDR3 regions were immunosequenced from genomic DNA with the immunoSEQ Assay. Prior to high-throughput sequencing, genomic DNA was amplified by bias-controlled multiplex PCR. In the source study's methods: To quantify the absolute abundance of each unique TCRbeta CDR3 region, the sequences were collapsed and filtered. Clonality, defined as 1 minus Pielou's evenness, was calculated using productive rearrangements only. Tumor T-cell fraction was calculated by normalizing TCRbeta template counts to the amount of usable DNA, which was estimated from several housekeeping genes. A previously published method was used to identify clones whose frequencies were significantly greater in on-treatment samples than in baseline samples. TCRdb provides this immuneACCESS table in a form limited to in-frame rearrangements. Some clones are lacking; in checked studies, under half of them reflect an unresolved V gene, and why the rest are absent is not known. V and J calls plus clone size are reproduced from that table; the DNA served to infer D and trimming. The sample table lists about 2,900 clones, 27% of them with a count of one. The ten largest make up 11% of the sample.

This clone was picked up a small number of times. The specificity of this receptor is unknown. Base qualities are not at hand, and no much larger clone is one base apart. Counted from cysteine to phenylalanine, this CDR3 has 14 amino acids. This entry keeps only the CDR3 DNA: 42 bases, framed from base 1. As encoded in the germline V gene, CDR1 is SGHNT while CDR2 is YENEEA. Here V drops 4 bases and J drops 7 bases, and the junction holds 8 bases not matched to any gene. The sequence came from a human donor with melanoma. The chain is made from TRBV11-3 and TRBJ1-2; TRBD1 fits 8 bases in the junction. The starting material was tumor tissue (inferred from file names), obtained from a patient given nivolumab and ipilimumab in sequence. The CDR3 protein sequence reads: CASSSVRTGSGYTF. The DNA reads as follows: TGTGCCAGCAGCTCAGTCCGGACAGGGTCTGGCTACACCTTC.